The clone carrying this TCR beta chain was detected many times. Its antigen is not known. These data originate in a study of T cells in Graves' hyperthyroidism and ophthalmopathy. Overall study results and limits: The model predicted ophthalmopathy a median around 6.5 months before onset. Most thyroid-expanded clonotypes above 0.001 were also found in blood.

Blood sampling occurred at first hyperthyroidism diagnosis, ahead of any ophthalmopathy symptoms. Extraction of PBMCs used 8 to 10 ml of fresh peripheral blood. RNA transcripts served as the template for amplifying TCR beta CDR3 regions. In the first-round RT-PCR of the TCR CDR3, the HTBI primer set was used. Using its own MiXCR run on the multiplex PCR reads, TCRdb lists one record per CDR3 protein. The sample contains around 350,000 distinct CDR3 sequences, approximately 18% of which appear only once. The sequenced material came from blood. The sequence was obtained from a woman in her twenties or thirties with Graves' hyperthyroidism that later progressed to Graves' ophthalmopathy.

CDR3 in amino acids: CSVDEGTEAFF. The CDR3 bases are TGCAGCGTTGATGAGGGCACTGAAGCTTTCTTT. The V gene is TRBV29-1, the J gene TRBJ1-1, with D unclear. The germline V gene encodes CDR1 SQVTM and CDR2 ANQGSEA. V dropped 3 bases and J dropped 4 bases, with 6 bases sitting between them. The CDR3 is 11 amino acids.